This note documents a single T cell receptor beta chain sequence. Its specificity is not known. The sample belongs to a study of blood T cells in healthy people across ages. V gave up 1 base and J gave up 0 bases; unmatched junction bases: 5. The CDR3 length is 16 residues. Germline values: CDR1 LGHNA, CDR2 YNFKEQ. Study-wide findings and caveats: The study found more naive CD4+ cells and higher diversity in long-lived than aged donors. Diversity estimates drawn from one million T cells were deemed underestimates.

For the second PCR, which ran for about 7 to 11 cycles, a sample-barcoded 5' primer and a J-beta primer mix were used. Each CDR3 protein gets one entry after TCRdb re-called the 5' RACE reads with MiXCR. The data hold roughly 830,000 distinct CDR3 sequences, with 62% observed a single time. The receptor was isolated from a man aged 25 to 40 in good health. The source material was blood. V usage is TRBV4-2 and J usage is TRBJ2-7; 8 bases map to TRBD1. The CDR3 loop is CASSQVRTGSSYEQYF. The CDR3, as DNA: TGTGCCAGCAGCCAAGTCCGGACAGGGAGCTCCTACGAGCAGTACTTC.